One and the same sample provided the 23 T cell receptor beta chains below, sequenced in a study of cytomegalovirus exposure and HLA in healthy donors. This PCR relied on a set of 60 Vbeta primers and 13 Jbeta primers. Only in-frame clones appear in the TCRdb table, and some are missing; sequencing was by immunoSEQ multiplex PCR. The table lists over 150,000 clones, about 85% of them singletons, with approximately 2.5% in the top ten. Sequencing input: PBMCs. The receptors were sampled from a man between 25 and 39 years old in good health and CMV-seropositive.

This rearrangement joins TRBV30 to TRBJ2-1, with D perhaps TRBD2 (6 bases). Germline-derived CDR1 and CDR2 are GTSNPN and SVGIG (reference sequence). The V end was cut by 4 bases, the J end by 2 bases, with 15 bases between. The CDR3 is 15 amino acids. CDR3 loop: CAWTRGSGPYNEQFF. CDR3 sequence (DNA): TGTGCCTGGACCCGCGGAAGCGGGCCCTACAATGAGCAGTTCTTC. The whole variable domain, remainder taken from reference TRBV30 and TRBJ2-1, is SQTIHQWPATLVQPVGSPLSLECTVEGTSNPNLYWYRQAAGRGLQLLFYSVGIGQISSEVPQNLSASRPQDRQFILSSKKLLLSDSGFYLCAWTRGSGPYNEQFFGPGTRLTVL.

The CDR3 DNA reads TGCAGCGTTGGAGGCGGACACACAGATACGCAGTATTTT. Protein sequence: CSVGGGHTDTQYF. This chain connects TRBV29-1 to TRBJ2-3, with D maybe TRBD1 (5 bases). The V gene lost 4 bases and the J gene lost 2 bases, with 10 bases spanning the gap. Germline CDR1 reads SQVTM; CDR2 reads ANQGSEA. The CDR3 spans 13 residues.

The rearrangement joins TRBV20-1 to TRBJ2-1; weak D call: TRBD2 (5 bases). This CDR3 is built from 11 residues. From germline, CDR1 is DFQATT and CDR2 SNEGSKA (reference sequence). The V end lost 6 bases, the J end lost 10 bases, and 13 bases lay between the germline ends. The CDR3 protein is CSAPTEREQFF. The CDR3 nucleotides read TGCAGTGCCCCGACCGAGCGGGAGCAGTTCTTC.

This chain uses TRBV11-3 with TRBJ1-2; D remains unclear. In germline, CDR1 is SGHNT, CDR2 YENEEA. Trimming cost V 8 bases and J 6 bases, with 19 bases left between them. The CDR3 consists of 14 residues. CDR3 coding DNA: TGTGCCAGCGAACCCAGAGCGTCAGACGATGGCTACACCTTC. This codes for CASEPRASDDGYTF.

This clone has only one observation. In the same sample, other DNA sequences code for this CDR3. This chain uses TRBV11-3 with TRBJ1-1, with a possible D match to TRBD1 (6 bases). The V gene lost 1 base and the J gene lost 2 bases, with 8 bases spanning the gap. Germline CDR1 reads SGHNT; CDR2 reads YENEEA. The CDR3 contains 14 residues. The CDR3 loop reads CASSLGGGNTEAFF. CDR3 nucleotide sequence: TGTGCCAGCAGCTTAGGAGGGGGTAACACTGAAGCTTTCTTT.

The V call is TRBV6-5, the J call TRBJ2-2; maybe TRBD2 (5 bases). The CDR3 covers 15 residues. V gave up 6 bases and J gave up 6 bases, with 17 bases separating them. Germline lookup yields CDR1 MNHEY and CDR2 SVGAGI. In nucleotides, the CDR3 is TGTGCCAGCAGCCCTTACGGGAATTGGGCCGGGGAGCTGTTTTTT. Translating it yields CASSPYGNWAGELFF.

The table lists this clone with a few counts. This sequence joins TRBV6-1 and TRBJ1-5, with 8 bases matching TRBD1. Germline CDR1 is MNHNS and CDR2 is SASEGT. This CDR3 is 16 amino acids long. The V segment lost 0 bases and the J segment 2 bases; nucleotides outside the gene matches: 3. The DNA of the CDR3 is TGTGCCAGCAGTGAAGCGCCGGGACAGGGCAATCAGCCCCAGCATTTT. It is translated as CASSEAPGQGNQPQHF.

V is TRBV7-9 and J is TRBJ2-5; possible D gene TRBD2, 6 bases. Germline values: CDR1 SEHNR, CDR2 FQNEAQ (reference sequence). CDR3 length equals 15 residues. V was cut by 0 bases and J by 1 base, with 9 bases left in between. The CDR3 DNA reads as TGTGCCAGCAGCTTAGCCGCTAGCGCCCAAGAGACCCAGTACTTC. It encodes CASSLAASAQETQYF.

The J gene is TRBJ1-3, the V gene TRBV7-2; possible D gene TRBD1, 5 bases. Trimming shortened V by 1 base and J by 0 bases, and 10 bases separated the two germline ends. From germline, CDR1 is SGHTA and CDR2 FQGNSA. The CDR3 covers 16 residues. CDR3 bases: TGTGCCAGCAGCTTAGACAGGCGAAGCTCTGGAAACACCATATATTTT. Translated, it gives CASSLDRRSSGNTIYF. The full variable domain, rest sourced from reference TRBV7-2 and TRBJ1-3, is GAGVSQSPSNKVTEKGKDVELRCDPISGHTALYWYRQSLGQGLEFLIYFQGNSAPDKSGLPSDRFSAERTGGSVSTLTIQRTQQEDSAVYLCASSLDRRSSGNTIYFGEGSWLTVV.

The chain couples TRBV5-1 to TRBJ2-2, with 7 bases matching TRBD2. The junction had 11 bases not matched to a gene; V was cut back by 4 bases and J by 5 bases. The CDR3 length is 16 residues. Looked up from germline, CDR1 is SGHRS and CDR2 is YFSETQ. CDR3 in amino acids: CASSHGPGTKTGELFF. CDR3 coding DNA: TGCGCCAGCAGCCACGGTCCCGGGACTAAAACCGGGGAGCTGTTTTTT.

The V gene is TRBV9, the J gene TRBJ2-2; D perhaps matches TRBD1 (7 bases). V was cut by 7 bases and J by 4 bases, with 14 bases left in between. CDR3 size: 14 residues. CDR1 is SGDLS, CDR2 YYNGEE, per germline. The CDR3 nucleotides are TGTGCCAGCGGTGCGGGACAGCGCACCGGGGAGCTGTTTTTT. It is translated as CASGAGQRTGELFF.

The V and J genes are TRBV7-2 and TRBJ2-1; 14 nucleotides line up with TRBD2. The CDR3 length is 18 residues. CDR1 is SGHTA, CDR2 FQGNSA, per germline. After removal of 5 bases from V and 7 bases from J, the junction contained 13 bases not matched to a gene. CDR3 region: CASSPRVGGLAGGNEQFF. The CDR3 region has the DNA TGTGCCAGCAGCCCGCGGGTTGGTGGACTAGCGGGAGGAAATGAGCAGTTCTTC. Based on the CDR3 plus reference TRBV7-2 and TRBJ2-1, the full variable domain is GAGVSQSPSNKVTEKGKDVELRCDPISGHTALYWYRQSLGQGLEFLIYFQGNSAPDKSGLPSDRFSAERTGGSVSTLTIQRTQQEDSAVYLCASSPRVGGLAGGNEQFFGPGTRLTVL.

V and J are TRBV6-1 and TRBJ1-1; D is perhaps TRBD1 (5 bases). Trimming removed 6 bases at V and 3 bases at J, with 8 bases between. The CDR3 is 12 amino acids. CDR1 is MNHNS, CDR2 SASEGT, per germline. The CDR3 loop reads CASREGYTEAFF. The DNA for the CDR3 is TGTGCCAGCAGGGAGGGGTACACTGAAGCTTTCTTT.

The chain joins TRBV25-1 to TRBJ1-1; tentatively, D is TRBD1 (6 bases). Trimming stripped 3 bases from V and 3 bases from J, with 14 bases between. Germline CDR1 and CDR2: MGHDK and SYGVNS. The CDR3 covers 15 residues. CDR3 nucleotide sequence: TGTGCCAGCAGTGAGACGGGTGGGGGCCACACTGAAGCTTTCTTT. This translates into CASSETGGGHTEAFF.

The chain uses TRBV27 and TRBJ2-7, with TRBD1 matching 7 bases. CDR1 is MNHEY and CDR2 is SMNVEV in the germline V gene (reference sequence). V lost 3 bases to trimming and J lost 2 bases; unmatched junction nucleotides: 10. The CDR3 is 16 residues long. The CDR3 DNA reads TGTGCCAGCAGTTTGAAGGGCCCGGGACAGCCCTACGAGCAGTACGTC. Encoded protein: CASSLKGPGQPYEQYV.

The chain has TRBV18 and TRBJ1-1, with D perhaps matching TRBD1 (5 bases). The CDR3 is made up of 12 amino acids. From germline, CDR1 is KGHSH and CDR2 LQKENI. V dropped 3 bases and J dropped 7 bases, with 9 bases sitting between them. The CDR3 protein is CASSPRQNEAFF. The CDR3 bases are TGTGCCAGCTCACCCCGACAGAATGAAGCTTTCTTT.

The V gene is TRBV10-3, the J gene TRBJ2-1, with TRBD2 identical over 8 bases. Germline CDR1 and CDR2: ENHRY and SYGVKD. The CDR3 totals 16 residues. The V segment lost 6 bases and the J segment 0 bases; nucleotides outside the gene matches: 7. Here the CDR3 DNA reads TGTGCCATCAGCCCCCGGGGGGGCGTCTCCTACAATGAGCAGTTCTTC. Its protein product is CAISPRGGVSYNEQFF.

V is TRBV18 and J is TRBJ2-2; D gene uncertain. Germline values: CDR1 KGHSH, CDR2 LQKENI. This CDR3 spans 16 amino acids. Trimming cost V 4 bases and J 4 bases, with 16 bases left between them. The CDR3 region has the DNA TGTGCCAGCTCACTGCCATTAGTGCAATTCACCGGGGAGCTGTTTTTT. The encoded protein is CASSLPLVQFTGELFF.

V gene TRBV7-9 combines with J gene TRBJ1-5; no clear D gene. CDR3 size: 15 residues. V lost 5 bases, J lost 2 bases, and 13 bases lay in between. The germline CDR1 and CDR2 sequences are SEHNR and FQNEAQ (reference sequence). This CDR3 reads CASSALGSGNQPQHF. CDR3 bases: TGTGCCAGCAGCGCCTTAGGGAGCGGCAATCAGCCCCAGCATTTT.

This clone was counted between two and nine times. This rearrangement joins TRBV7-9 to TRBJ1-4; TRBD1 matches 11 bases. With 5 bases clipped from V and 8 bases from J, the junction kept 10 bases outside the gene matches. CDR1 SEHNR and CDR2 FQNEAQ come from the germline V gene (reference sequence). The CDR3 is 16 amino acids. CDR3 loop: CASSPGQGARGEKLFF. CDR3 coding DNA: TGTGCCAGCAGCCCAGGACAGGGGGCCCGGGGCGAAAAACTGTTTTTT.

This clone was recorded once. The rearrangement joins TRBV7-2 to TRBJ2-1; 14 nucleotides match TRBD2. Unmatched junction bases numbered 4, after V lost 4 bases and J lost 8 bases. Germline V gives CDR1 SGHTA, CDR2 FQGNSA. The CDR3 sequence is 15 residues long. The CDR3 DNA is TGTGCCAGCAGCTCGGGACTAGCGGGAGACCATGAGCAGTTCTTC. This sequence encodes CASSSGLAGDHEQFF.

The chain joins TRBV6-6 to TRBJ2-1, with 7 bases fitting TRBD2. This CDR3 contains 13 residues. The germline gives CDR1 MNHNY, CDR2 SVGAGI (reference sequence). V lost 2 bases to trimming and J lost 9 bases; unmatched junction nucleotides: 4. The CDR3 DNA sequence: TGTGCCAGCAGTTACGTGCCTAGCGGTGAGCAGTTCTTC. Encoded protein: CASSYVPSGEQFF.

The chain uses TRBV7-2 and TRBJ2-7; 14 positions agree with TRBD2. CDR3 length: 16 amino acids. CDR1 is SGHTA, CDR2 FQGNSA, per germline. J was trimmed by 5 bases and V by 3 bases; bases with no gene match: 6. The CDR3 sequence: CASSLGTSGSQNEQYF. CDR3 nucleotide sequence: TGTGCCAGCAGCTTGGGGACTAGCGGGAGCCAGAACGAGCAGTACTTC.